A selection of T cell receptor beta chains follows, all from one sample in a study of human T cells and chemical hapten exposure. TCRdb reprocessed the RACE reads via MiXCR and lists one record per CDR3 protein. The data contain roughly 100,000 distinct CDR3 sequences, 11% of them singletons. The sequenced sample was whole blood, obtained in connection with sensitization to the hapten diphenylcyclopropenone (DPC). The receptors here all came from a woman in her fifties or sixties with alopecia areata. Some clones in this sample may be carry-over from other donors' samples. CDR3s leave out the opening cysteine and the closing phenylalanine or tryptophan.

j_call v_call cdr3_aa
TRBJ2-2 TRBV10-1 ASSGTKNTGELF
TRBJ2-5 TRBV20-1 SAPETGLKTQY
TRBJ1-5 TRBV6-6 ASSSIDRGHRNQPQH
TRBJ1-1 TRBV19 ASSPRQGGYAEAF
TRBJ2-6 TRBV20-1 SARDSSGANVLT
TRBJ2-1 TRBV29-1 SVEDRQGSHRGDNEQF
TRBJ2-7 TRBV3-1 ASSGGQENSYEQY
TRBJ1-6 TRBV20-1 SARDHQRVSPYNSPLH
TRBJ2-1 TRBV11-2 ASSLIRGSYNEQF
TRBJ2-7 TRBV6-5 ASSYLPSLGGSYEQY
TRBJ1-3 TRBV7-8 ASSWDRAPSGNTIY
TRBJ1-1 TRBV7-9 ASSPVSPGTEAF
TRBJ1-3 TRBV2 ASSSQGSSGNTIY
TRBJ2-7 TRBV20-1 SAGTVSYEQY
TRBJ2-3 TRBV20-1 SARVPPSGGLTDTQY
TRBJ2-1 TRBV7-5 ISVPKKRGGLNEQF
TRBJ2-2 TRBV30 ASGTSGVVGELF
TRBJ1-6 TRBV7-9 ASSLGALGDSPLH
TRBJ2-5 TRBV4-1 ASSHVSEETQY
TRBJ2-3 TRBV5-1 ASSQDSSTDTQY
TRBJ1-1 TRBV6-5 ASSQEFNNEAF
TRBJ1-2 TRBV6-6 AQSRDNYSGGGYT
TRBJ1-2 TRBV2 ASSEPGQGLYDGYT
TRBJ1-1 TRBV5-1 ASSLIGVYTEAF
TRBJ1-5 TRBV20-1 SAREVGDNQPQH
TRBJ2-7 TRBV2 ASSEISRLAGGEQY
TRBJ2-7 TRBV7-9 ASSLGFEGTGSEQY
TRBJ2-1 TRBV9 ASSSLLGGEQF
TRBJ1-4 TRBV20-1 SARRDGFNEKLF
TRBJ1-2 TRBV30 AGGDGYT
TRBJ1-3 TRBV7-6 ASSSGPISGNTIY
TRBJ2-5 TRBV11-2 ASRGSPGETQY
TRBJ2-2 TRBV7-3 ASSPSPQRNTGELF
TRBJ1-1 TRBV27 ASSIQGPHEAF
TRBJ1-4 TRBV10-3 AISEGAGAVKLF
TRBJ1-1 TRBV30 AWSVAGGDTEAF
TRBJ1-1 TRBV29-1 SAWPRGQGTEAF
TRBJ1-2 TRBV18 ASSPGTGDYGYT
TRBJ2-1 TRBV5-4 ASSATTSGGVKNEQF
TRBJ2-5 TRBV7-2 ASSLQRGEETQY
TRBJ1-2 TRBV6-4 ASSAQGEISGGYT